What follows is one TCR beta chain and its context. Together with a sample-barcoded 5' primer, a J-beta primer mix was included in a second PCR lasting about 6 to 12 cycles. TCRdb re-called the 5' RACE reads with MiXCR, one entry per CDR3 protein. The sample has 700,000 or so distinct CDR3 sequences, 20% to 25% seen once. The sample belongs to a study of blood T cells in healthy people across ages. The CDR3 runs 19 residues. Germline values: CDR1 MDHEN, CDR2 SYDVKM. With V trimmed by 4 bases and J by 6 bases, 18 bases remained unmatched. Sample: blood. The sequence came from a man aged 70-80 years in good health. The chain has TRBV28 and TRBJ2-2, with 9 nucleotides matching TRBD2. Here the CDR3 reads CASSSLLGGGADTPGELFF. In DNA form, the CDR3 reads TGTGCCAGCAGTTCCCTTCTGGGCGGGGGGGCCGACACACCCGGGGAGCTGTTTTTT.